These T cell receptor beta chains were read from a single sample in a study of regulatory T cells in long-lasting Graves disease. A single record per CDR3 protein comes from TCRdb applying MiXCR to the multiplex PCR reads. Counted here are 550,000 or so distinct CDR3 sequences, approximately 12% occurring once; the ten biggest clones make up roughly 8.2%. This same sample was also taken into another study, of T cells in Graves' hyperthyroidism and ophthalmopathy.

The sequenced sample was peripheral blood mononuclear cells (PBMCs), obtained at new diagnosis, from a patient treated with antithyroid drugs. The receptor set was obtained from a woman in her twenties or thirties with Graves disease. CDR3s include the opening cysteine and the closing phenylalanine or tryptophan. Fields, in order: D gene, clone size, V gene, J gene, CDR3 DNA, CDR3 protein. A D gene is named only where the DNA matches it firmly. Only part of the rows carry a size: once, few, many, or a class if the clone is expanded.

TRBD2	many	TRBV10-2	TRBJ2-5	TGCGCCAGCAGTGGACCGGGGGGGGAGACCCAGTACTTC	CASSGPGGETQYF
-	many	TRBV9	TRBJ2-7	TGTGCCAGCAGCCCAACCGGGACGGTGCCCTACGAGCAGTACTTC	CASSPTGTVPYEQYF
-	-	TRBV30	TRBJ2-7	TGTGCCTGGAGTTTGGGATTAGCGAAGTACAATGAGCAGTACTTC	CAWSLGLAKYNEQYF
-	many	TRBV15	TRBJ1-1	TGTGCCACCAGCAGAGATAAATGGGTGAACACTGAAGCTTTCTTT	CATSRDKWVNTEAFF
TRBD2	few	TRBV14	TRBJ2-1	TGTGCCAGCAGCGCAATAGGACTAGCGGCCTACAATGAGCAGTTCTTC	CASSAIGLAAYNEQFF
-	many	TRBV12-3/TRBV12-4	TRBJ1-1	TGTGCCAGCAGTTTAGCGCCTGGCAGGGGCAGATACACTGAAGCTTTCTTT	CASSLAPGRGRYTEAFF
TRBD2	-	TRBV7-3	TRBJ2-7	TGTGCCAGCAGCCCCGACCGGACTAGCTACGACGAGCAGTACTTC	CASSPDRTSYDEQYF
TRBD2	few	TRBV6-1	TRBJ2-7	TGTGCCAGCAGAGGACTAGCGGGAGACTCTTACGAGCAGTACTTC	CASRGLAGDSYEQYF
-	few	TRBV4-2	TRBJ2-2	TGTGCCAGCAGCCAAATAGTTAGGGGGGCCGGGGAGCTGTTTTTT	CASSQIVRGAGELFF
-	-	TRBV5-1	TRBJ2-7	TGCGCCAGCTCCACCGGGCTTAACCCCTCCTACGAGCAGTACTTC	CASSTGLNPSYEQYF
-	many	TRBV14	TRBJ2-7	TGTGCCAGCAGCCGTTCTGGAGTCTCCTACGAGCAGTACTTC	CASSRSGVSYEQYF
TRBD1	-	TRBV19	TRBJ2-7	TGTGCCAGTAGTATGGGACAGGGGGCCTACGAGCAGTACTTC	CASSMGQGAYEQYF
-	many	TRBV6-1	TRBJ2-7	TGTGCCAGCAGCTTGGACCCCCGGGACTACGAGCAGTACTTC	CASSLDPRDYEQYF
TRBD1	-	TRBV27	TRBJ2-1	TGTGCCACTAGGCTGGGACAGGGTATTAATGAGCAGTTCTTC	CATRLGQGINEQFF
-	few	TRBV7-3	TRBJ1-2	TGTGCCAGCAGCTCTCCAGGTGGCTATGGCTACACCTTC	CASSSPGGYGYTF
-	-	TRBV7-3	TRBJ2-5	TGTGCCAGCAGCTTAGGAGGACTGGAAGAGACCCAGTACTTC	CASSLGGLEETQYF
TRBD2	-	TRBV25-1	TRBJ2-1	TGTGCCAGCAGTGAATCCCCCCCCGATAGCGGGGGGTACTACAATGAGCAGTTCTTC	CASSESPPDSGGYYNEQFF
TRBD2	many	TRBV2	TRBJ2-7	TGTGCCAGCAGCGTGGAGGGAGGGGAAGAGCAGTACTTC	CASSVEGGEEQYF
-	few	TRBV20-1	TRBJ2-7	TGCAGTGCTTATACCGGGACACCTCACGAGCAGTACTTC	CSAYTGTPHEQYF
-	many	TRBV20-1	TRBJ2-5	TGCAGTGCAGGAACCCAGGGGACCCAGTACTTC	CSAGTQGTQYF
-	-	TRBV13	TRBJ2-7	TGTGCCAGCAGCCCCTACGGGGCAGACTACGAGCAGTACTTC	CASSPYGADYEQYF
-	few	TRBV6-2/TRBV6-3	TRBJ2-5	TGTGCCAGCCTAGGAGGAGGGGAGACCCAGTACTTC	CASLGGGETQYF
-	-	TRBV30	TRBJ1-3	TGTGCCTGGACACAGTCTGGAAACACCATATATTTT	CAWTQSGNTIYF
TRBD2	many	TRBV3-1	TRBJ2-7	TGTGCCAGCAGCCAGGGACTAGCGGTCCGCTACGAGCAGTACTTC	CASSQGLAVRYEQYF
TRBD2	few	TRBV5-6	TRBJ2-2	TGTGCCAGCAGCCGGCTAGCGGGAGTTATGGCCGGGGAGCTGTTTTTT	CASSRLAGVMAGELFF
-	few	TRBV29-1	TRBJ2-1	TGCAGCGTCGTGGATTTAGCCCCCTACAATGAGCAGTTCTTC	CSVVDLAPYNEQFF
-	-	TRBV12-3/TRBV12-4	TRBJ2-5	TGTGCCAGCACAATGGCGGAGAGGGGGACCCAGTACTTC	CASTMAERGTQYF
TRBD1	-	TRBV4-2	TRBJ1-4	TGTGCCAGCAGCCAGCCGGACAGGTACGGCGCAACTAATGAAAAACTGTTTTTT	CASSQPDRYGATNEKLFF
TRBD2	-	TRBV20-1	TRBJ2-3	TGCAGTGCTAAAGATATAGGGGAGGGATTAGATACGCAGTATTTT	CSAKDIGEGLDTQYF
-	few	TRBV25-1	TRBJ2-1	TGTGCCAGCAGGGGGGGACATCGTGAGCAGTTCTTC	CASRGGHREQFF
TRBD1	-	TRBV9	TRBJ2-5	TGTGCCAGCCAACCGACAGGGGAAGAGACCCAGTACTTC	CASQPTGEETQYF
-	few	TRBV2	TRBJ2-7	TGTGCCAGCAGTGTAGACTTCTACGAGCAGTACTTC	CASSVDFYEQYF
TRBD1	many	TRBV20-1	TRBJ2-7	TGCAGTGCTGAGGACAGGGAGGACTACGAGCAGTACTTC	CSAEDREDYEQYF
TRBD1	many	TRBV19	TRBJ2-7	TGTGCCAGTAGTTTGACCGGGACAGCGCTTGTCGAGCAGTACTTC	CASSLTGTALVEQYF
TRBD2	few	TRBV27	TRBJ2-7	TGTGCCAGCAGTTTTTCACGACTAGCGGGGGACCACGAGCAGTACTTC	CASSFSRLAGDHEQYF
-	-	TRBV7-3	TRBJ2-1	TGTGCCAGCAGCTTAGCTCTCGGAGCCTTAAACAATGAGCAGTTCTTC	CASSLALGALNNEQFF